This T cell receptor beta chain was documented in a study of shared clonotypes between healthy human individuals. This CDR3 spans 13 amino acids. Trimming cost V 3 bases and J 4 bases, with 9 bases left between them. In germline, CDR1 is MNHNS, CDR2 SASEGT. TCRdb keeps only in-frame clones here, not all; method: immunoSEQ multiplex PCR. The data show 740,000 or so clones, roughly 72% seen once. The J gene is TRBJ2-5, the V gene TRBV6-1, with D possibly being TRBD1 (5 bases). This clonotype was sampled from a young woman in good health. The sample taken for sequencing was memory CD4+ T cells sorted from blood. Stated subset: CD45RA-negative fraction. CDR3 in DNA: TGTGCCAGCAGTGAGGCAGGGATAGAGACCCAGTACTTC. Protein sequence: CASSEAGIETQYF.